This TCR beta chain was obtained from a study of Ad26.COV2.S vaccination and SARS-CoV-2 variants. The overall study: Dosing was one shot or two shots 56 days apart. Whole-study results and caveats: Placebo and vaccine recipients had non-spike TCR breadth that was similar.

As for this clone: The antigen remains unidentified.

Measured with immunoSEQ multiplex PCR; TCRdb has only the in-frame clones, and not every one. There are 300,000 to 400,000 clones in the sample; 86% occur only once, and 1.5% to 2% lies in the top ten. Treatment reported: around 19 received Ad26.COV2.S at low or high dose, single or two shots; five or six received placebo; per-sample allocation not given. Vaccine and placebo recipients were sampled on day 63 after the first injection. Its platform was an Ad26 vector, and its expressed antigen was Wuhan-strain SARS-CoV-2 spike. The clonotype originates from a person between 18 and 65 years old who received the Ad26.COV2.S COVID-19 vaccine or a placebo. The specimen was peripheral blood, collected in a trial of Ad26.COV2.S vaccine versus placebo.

CDR3 sequence reads: CSVVGIGGQRNYEQYF. The CDR3 DNA follows: TGCAGCGTTGTGGGCATCGGTGGCCAGCGCAACTACGAGCAGTACTTC. J is TRBJ2-7 and V is TRBV29-1, with no clear D. With 4 bases removed from V and 3 bases from J, the gap between germline ends came to 22 bases. The length of the CDR3 is 16 residues. Germline lookup yields CDR1 SQVTM and CDR2 ANQGSEA.